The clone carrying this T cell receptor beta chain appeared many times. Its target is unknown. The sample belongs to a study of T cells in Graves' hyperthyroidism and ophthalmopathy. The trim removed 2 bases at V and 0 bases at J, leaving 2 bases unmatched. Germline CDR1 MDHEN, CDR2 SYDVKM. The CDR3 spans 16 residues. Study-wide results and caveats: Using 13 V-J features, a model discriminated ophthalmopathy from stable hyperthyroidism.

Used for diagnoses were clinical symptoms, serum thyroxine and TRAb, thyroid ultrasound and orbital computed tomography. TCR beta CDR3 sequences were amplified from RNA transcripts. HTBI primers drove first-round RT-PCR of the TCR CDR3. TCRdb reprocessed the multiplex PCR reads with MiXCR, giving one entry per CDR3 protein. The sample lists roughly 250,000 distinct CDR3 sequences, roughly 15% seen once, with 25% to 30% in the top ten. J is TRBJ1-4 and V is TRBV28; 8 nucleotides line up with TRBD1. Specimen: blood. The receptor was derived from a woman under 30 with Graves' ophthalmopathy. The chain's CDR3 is CASSLGTGTTNEKLFF. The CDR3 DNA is TGTGCCAGCAGTTTAGGGACAGGTACAACTAATGAAAAACTGTTTTTT.